Presented here are 32 T cell receptor beta chains from one specimen sequenced in a study of cytomegalovirus exposure and HLA in healthy donors. TCRdb's copy holds only in-frame clones and misses some; the assay was immunoSEQ multiplex PCR. Altogether roughly 56,000 clones are present, about 95% being singletons, with the ten largest covering about 2.1%. Input material: PBMCs. These receptors were collected from a man in his late teens or twenties in good health and CMV-seronegative.

The chain is built from TRBV7-9 and TRBJ2-3; tentative D call: TRBD2 (6 bases). This CDR3 comprises 13 residues. Germline loops: CDR1 SEHNR, CDR2 FQNEAQ (reference sequence). The germline V and J ends were trimmed by 8 bases and 1 base, with 10 bases remaining between them. This CDR3 reads CASVASGTDTQYF. The CDR3 coding sequence is TGTGCCAGCGTCGCTAGCGGCACAGATACGCAGTATTTT. Based on the CDR3 plus reference TRBV7-9 and TRBJ2-3, the full variable domain is DTGVSQNPRHKITKRGQNVTFRCDPISEHNRLYWYRQTLGQGPEFLTYFQNEAQLEKSRLLSDRFSAERPKGSFSTLEIQRTEQGDSAMYLCASVASGTDTQYFGPGTRLTVL.

This clone came up once. The CDR3 sequence: CAWSLGGAGDEQFF. CDR3 DNA: TGTGCCTGGAGCCTCGGAGGGGCGGGAGATGAGCAGTTCTTC. V is TRBV30 and J is TRBJ2-1, with TRBD2 matching over 7 bases. The length of the CDR3 is 14 residues. Germline CDR1 reads GTSNPN; CDR2 reads SVGIG (reference sequence). The ends lost 3 bases at V and 8 bases at J; junction bases unmatched: 10.

J is TRBJ2-1 and V is TRBV7-9; 7 bases line up with TRBD2. This CDR3 has 16 residues. Germline CDR1 reads SEHNR; CDR2 reads FQNEAQ (reference sequence). V gave up 5 bases and J gave up 5 bases; unmatched junction bases: 12. CDR3 amino acids: CASSLYLVGTNNEQFF. The CDR3 DNA reads TGTGCCAGCAGCCTTTACCTAGTCGGGACTAACAATGAGCAGTTCTTC.

The chain recombines TRBV28 with TRBJ2-7; D is ambiguous. Deletions cut 3 bases from V and 5 bases from J, with 11 bases between. Germline V gene data show CDR1 as MDHEN and CDR2 as SYDVKM. The CDR3 runs 13 residues. This chain's CDR3 is CASSFQASDEQYF. In DNA form, the CDR3 reads TGTGCCAGCAGTTTTCAGGCGTCGGACGAGCAGTACTTC.

CDR3 in DNA: TGTGCCAGCAGCTTGGGACAGGGGGCAGGTCAGCCCCAGCATTTT. Its protein is CASSLGQGAGQPQHF. This rearrangement joins TRBV7-2 to TRBJ1-5; 12 bases line up with TRBD1. Germline V CDR1 and CDR2: SGHTA, FQGNSA. Trimming cost V 3 bases and J 6 bases; bases outside gene matches: 3. CDR3 length: 15 amino acids.

The chain has TRBV30 and TRBJ1-3; 7 bases are a match to TRBD1. CDR3 size: 13 residues. With 5 bases clipped from V and 3 bases from J, the junction kept 4 bases outside the gene matches. Germline V lookup: CDR1 GTSNPN, CDR2 SVGIG (reference sequence). CDR3: CAWDTGVGNTIYF. The DNA for the CDR3 is TGTGCCTGGGACACAGGGGTTGGAAACACCATATATTTT. Combining the CDR3 with reference TRBV30 and TRBJ1-3 gives the whole variable domain SQTIHQWPATLVQPVGSPLSLECTVEGTSNPNLYWYRQAAGRGLQLLFYSVGIGQISSEVPQNLSASRPQDRQFILSSKKLLLSDSGFYLCAWDTGVGNTIYFGEGSWLTVV.

The J gene is TRBJ2-3, the V gene TRBV19; D possibly corresponds to TRBD1 (6 bases). V was shortened by 6 bases and J by 1 base, with 8 bases between the two germline ends. The CDR3 has 13 residues. Germline-derived CDR1 and CDR2 are LNHDA and SQIVND (reference sequence). The CDR3 region is CASRQGGTDTQYF. DNA for the CDR3: TGTGCCAGTAGACAGGGCGGCACAGATACGCAGTATTTT.

The V and J genes are TRBV2 and TRBJ1-5, with 7 bases that match TRBD1. Germline lookup yields CDR1 SNHLY and CDR2 FYNNEI. The CDR3 is 13 residues long. Trimming cost V 7 bases and J 6 bases; bases outside gene matches: 6. The CDR3 is CASNRQGSQPQHF. As DNA, the CDR3 is TGTGCCAGCAACAGACAGGGCTCTCAGCCCCAGCATTTT.

This chain connects TRBV7-2 to TRBJ2-2, with a weak D call TRBD1 (5 bases). Trimming took off 3 bases at V and 4 bases at J, with 12 bases between the two ends. CDR3 length equals 15 residues. Germline V gene lookup returns CDR1 SGHTA and CDR2 FQGNSA. Written as DNA, the CDR3 is TGTGCCAGCAGCTTGGGCCAGGGAAGCACCGGGGAGCTGTTTTTT. As protein: CASSLGQGSTGELFF. The entire variable domain, with the rest obtained from reference TRBV7-2 and TRBJ2-2, is as follows: GAGVSQSPSNKVTEKGKDVELRCDPISGHTALYWYRQSLGQGLEFLIYFQGNSAPDKSGLPSDRFSAERTGGSVSTLTIQRTQQEDSAVYLCASSLGQGSTGELFFGEGSRLTVL.

The chain employs TRBV4-2 and TRBJ2-7; perhaps TRBD1 as D (5 bases). The CDR3 is 13 residues long. Germline V CDR1 and CDR2: LGHNA, YNFKEQ. V was trimmed by 7 bases and J by 1 base, leaving 11 bases between them. This CDR3 is CASKRQGSYEQYF. The DNA for the CDR3 is TGTGCCAGCAAAAGGCAGGGATCCTACGAGCAGTACTTC.

The gene calls are TRBV10-2 and TRBJ1-5; D call uncertain. The CDR3 runs 13 residues. Trimming removed 3 bases at V and 7 bases at J, with 10 bases between. Germline CDR1 reads WSHSY; CDR2 reads SAAADI. The CDR3 nucleotides are TGCGCCAGCAGTGAACAGCTAAGCCAGCCCCAGCATTTT. Translating it yields CASSEQLSQPQHF.

The chain links TRBV27 to TRBJ2-1; D is possibly TRBD2 (6 bases). Per germline, CDR1 MNHEY and CDR2 SMNVEV (reference sequence). The CDR3 has 12 residues. V was clipped by 3 bases and J by 9 bases, with 9 bases between them. As DNA, the CDR3 is TGTGCCAGCAGTTTGGAGGGACGTGAGCAGTTCTTC. Residues: CASSLEGREQFF.

The chain carries TRBV27 and TRBJ2-1; D might be TRBD2 (6 bases). The CDR3 is 11 amino acids. V lost 6 bases to trimming and J lost 10 bases, with 10 bases between them. Germline V gene lookup returns CDR1 MNHEY and CDR2 SMNVEV (reference sequence). Here the CDR3 DNA reads TGTGCCAGCAGCTCCGGGAGCGAGCAGTTCTTC. Translated, it gives CASSSGSEQFF.

V is TRBV5-1 and J is TRBJ2-7; possibly TRBD2 for D (7 bases). The V gene lost 2 bases and the J gene lost 0 bases, with 21 bases spanning the gap. The CDR3 totals 18 residues. CDR1 is SGHRS, CDR2 YFSETQ, per germline. CDR3 in amino acids: CASSFVGQQSGGSYEQYF. The CDR3 nucleotides read TGCGCCAGCAGCTTTGTGGGACAACAATCGGGGGGCTCCTACGAGCAGTACTTC.

The rearrangement links TRBV7-8 to TRBJ2-5; tentatively, D is TRBD1 (6 bases). The CDR3 covers 13 residues. Germline loops: CDR1 SGHVS, CDR2 FQNEAQ. Trimming removed 4 bases at V and 5 bases at J, with 11 bases between. This CDR3 reads CASSWTEGETQYF. DNA of the CDR3: TGTGCCAGCAGCTGGACAGAAGGGGAGACCCAGTACTTC. Full variable domain (rest looked up from reference TRBV7-8 and TRBJ2-5): GAGVSQSPRYKVAKRGQDVALRCDPISGHVSLFWYQQALGQGPEFLTYFQNEAQLDKSGLPSDRFFAERPEGSVSTLKIQRTQQEDSAVYLCASSWTEGETQYFGPGTRLLVL.

The chain recombines TRBV11-3 with TRBJ2-4, with TRBD1 matching over 8 bases. The trim removed 4 bases at V and 0 bases at J, leaving 5 bases unmatched. Germline assignment: CDR1 SGHNT and CDR2 YENEEA. CDR3 size: 16 residues. CDR3 residues: CASSSDRAKAKNIQYF. CDR3 coding DNA: TGTGCCAGCAGCTCGGACAGGGCTAAAGCCAAAAACATTCAGTACTTC.

V is TRBV5-1 and J is TRBJ2-5; a possible D gene is TRBD2 (6 bases). CDR3 length: 15 amino acids. The germline V gene has CDR1 SGHRS and CDR2 YFSETQ. V was pared by 0 bases and J by 5 bases, with 14 bases between. In nucleotides, the CDR3 is TGCGCCAGCAGCTTGGAGGCAGGTGGAGGGGAGACCCAGTACTTC. The encoded protein is CASSLEAGGGETQYF.

The chain uses TRBV2 and TRBJ2-7, with TRBD1 identical over 7 bases. J lost 4 bases, V lost 4 bases, and 7 bases had no gene match. This CDR3 comprises 14 residues. In germline, CDR1 is SNHLY, CDR2 FYNNEI. CDR3 sequence reads: CASSARTGAYEQYF. The DNA of the CDR3 is TGTGCCAGCAGTGCGCGGACAGGCGCATACGAGCAGTACTTC.

About this clone itself: A junction end diverges from the germline sequence, so it may reflect a read error. This chain uses TRBV10-3 with TRBJ1-1; the match to TRBD1 covers 11 bases. Germline assignment: CDR1 ENHRY and CDR2 SYGVKD. The CDR3 is 15 residues long. The CDR3 DNA reads as TGTGCCATCAATGAGGACAGGGGGCTTAACACTGAAGCTTTCTTT. Residues: CAINEDRGLNTEAFF.

This sequence joins TRBV9 and TRBJ2-3; possible D gene TRBD2, 6 bases. Germline values: CDR1 SGDLS, CDR2 YYNGEE. Trimming stripped 7 bases from V and 3 bases from J, with 18 bases between. CDR3 length: 15 residues. The CDR3 DNA sequence: TGTGCCAGCTCCGCGGGACTCGTGGCTACAGATACGCAGTATTTT. Translation: CASSAGLVATDTQYF. Variable domain in full (rest from reference TRBV9 and TRBJ2-3): DSGVTQTPKHLITATGQRVTLRCSPRSGDLSVYWYQQSLDQGLQFLIQYYNGEERAKGNILERFSAQQFPDLHSELNLSSLELGDSALYFCASSAGLVATDTQYFGPGTRLTVL.

V usage is TRBV27 and J usage is TRBJ1-5, with TRBD1 matching over 7 bases. The CDR3 covers 18 residues. The ends lost 0 bases at V and 2 bases at J; junction bases unmatched: 10. The germline CDR1 and CDR2 sequences are MNHEY and SMNVEV (reference sequence). CDR3 sequence (DNA): TGTGCCAGCAGTTTATCTGCGGACAGGCTGGGTGGCAATCAGCCCCAGCATTTT. Translation: CASSLSADRLGGNQPQHF.

The chain employs TRBV29-1 and TRBJ2-7, with a weak D call TRBD2 (6 bases). Germline CDR1 reads SQVTM; CDR2 reads ANQGSEA. This CDR3 is 13 amino acids long. V lost 6 bases and J 1 base, leaving 13 bases between the germline ends. This CDR3 is CSVQGGESYEQYF. The DNA for the CDR3 is TGCAGCGTCCAGGGAGGAGAATCCTACGAGCAGTACTTC.

V usage is TRBV6-5 and J usage is TRBJ1-1; D ambiguous. Trimming removed 1 base from V and 0 bases from J, with 6 bases in between. This CDR3 spans 14 amino acids. Germline CDR1 is MNHEY and CDR2 is SVGAGI. The DNA for the CDR3 is TGTGCCAGCAGTTACTGGAGAATGAACACTGAAGCTTTCTTT. Encoded protein: CASSYWRMNTEAFF.

The chain couples TRBV19 to TRBJ2-7; possible D gene TRBD2, 5 bases. CDR3 length: 13 residues. V was clipped by 3 bases and J by 0 bases, with 6 bases between them. CDR1 and CDR2 (germline): LNHDA, SQIVND (reference sequence). This CDR3 reads CASSMDSSYEQYF. The CDR3 bases are TGTGCCAGTAGTATGGACTCCTCCTACGAGCAGTACTTC.

The rearrangement uses TRBV19 and TRBJ1-4; D unclear. CDR3 length: 13 amino acids. Looked up from germline, CDR1 is LNHDA and CDR2 is SQIVND (reference sequence). V was pared by 5 bases and J by 12 bases, with 16 bases between. CDR3 sequence reads: CASSQSRPGELFF. The CDR3, as DNA: TGTGCCAGTAGTCAGAGCCGTCCCGGGGAACTGTTTTTT.

The V call is TRBV5-1, the J call TRBJ2-1; 7 bases fit TRBD1. CDR3 size: 15 residues. Germline V gene lookup returns CDR1 SGHRS and CDR2 YFSETQ. V gave up 4 bases and J gave up 0 bases; unmatched junction bases: 4. CDR3 coding DNA: TGCGCCAGCAGCACAGGACAGGTCTCCTACAATGAGCAGTTCTTC. It codes for CASSTGQVSYNEQFF.

The rearrangement links TRBV2 to TRBJ2-7; D not resolved. Germline CDR1 SNHLY, CDR2 FYNNEI. Trimming pared 3 bases from V and 3 bases from J, leaving 6 bases between. The CDR3 spans 12 residues. CDR3 coding DNA: TGTGCCAGCAGTGACACGGGCTACGAGCAGTACTTC. As protein: CASSDTGYEQYF.

The CDR3 nucleotides are TGTGCCAGCACCACTAGGGCTAGCCCCTCGGATGAGCAGTTCTTC. Encoded protein: CASTTRASPSDEQFF. The V and J genes are TRBV28 and TRBJ2-1, with TRBD2 as a possible D gene (5 bases). This CDR3 is built from 15 residues. V gave up 7 bases and J gave up 8 bases, with 21 bases separating them. The germline CDR1 and CDR2 sequences are MDHEN and SYDVKM.

This clone was seen just once. The chain couples TRBV2 to TRBJ1-2; the D gene is possibly TRBD1 (6 bases). CDR1 is SNHLY and CDR2 is FYNNEI in the germline V gene. V lost 5 bases, J lost 8 bases, and 21 bases lay in between. The CDR3 loop spans 15 amino acids. The CDR3: CASSYTQGTPGGYTF. CDR3 nucleotide sequence: TGTGCCAGCAGTTATACACAGGGTACCCCTGGCGGCTACACCTTC.

CDR3 residues: CASTPRSGSSQPQHF. DNA of the CDR3: TGTGCCAGCACCCCGAGATCAGGGTCAAGTCAGCCCCAGCATTTT. This chain connects TRBV27 to TRBJ1-5; possible D gene TRBD1, 5 bases. The CDR3 loop spans 15 amino acids. The germline CDR1 and CDR2 sequences are MNHEY and SMNVEV (reference sequence). V was trimmed by 7 bases and J by 6 bases, leaving 19 bases between them.

This sequence joins TRBV5-1 and TRBJ2-7; D gene uncertain. Trimming took 0 bases from V and 2 from J, leaving 6 bases between them. Germline CDR1 reads SGHRS; CDR2 reads YFSETQ. This CDR3 has 13 amino acids. The CDR3 region is CASSLDRAYEQYF. CDR3 DNA sequence: TGCGCCAGCAGCTTGGACAGAGCCTACGAGCAGTACTTC.

The chain links TRBV28 to TRBJ1-1, with 9 bases lining up with TRBD1. The germline V gene has CDR1 MDHEN and CDR2 SYDVKM. The CDR3 runs to 16 residues. The trim removed 7 bases at V and 0 bases at J, leaving 9 bases unmatched. CDR3: CASTPAGTGLNTEAFF. In DNA, the CDR3 is TGTGCCAGCACCCCCGCCGGGACAGGGTTGAACACTGAAGCTTTCTTT. The full variable domain, its missing parts supplied by reference TRBV28 and TRBJ1-1, is DVKVTQSSRYLVKRTGEKVFLECVQDMDHENMFWYRQDPGLGLRLIYFSYDVKMKEKGDIPEGYSVSREKKERFSLILESASTNQTSMYLCASTPAGTGLNTEAFFGQGTRLTVV.